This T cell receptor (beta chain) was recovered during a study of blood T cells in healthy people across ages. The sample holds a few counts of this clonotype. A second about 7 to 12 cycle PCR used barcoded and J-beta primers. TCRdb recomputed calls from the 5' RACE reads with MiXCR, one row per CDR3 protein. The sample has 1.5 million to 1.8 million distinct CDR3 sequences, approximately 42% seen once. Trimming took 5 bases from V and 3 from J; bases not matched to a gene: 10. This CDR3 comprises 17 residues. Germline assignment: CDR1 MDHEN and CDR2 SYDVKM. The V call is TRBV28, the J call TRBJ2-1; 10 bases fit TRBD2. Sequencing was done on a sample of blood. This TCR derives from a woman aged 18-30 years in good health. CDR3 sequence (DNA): TGTGCCAGCAGTCCTCTTGGTCGGACTAGCGGCTACAATGAGCAGTTCTTC. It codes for CASSPLGRTSGYNEQFF.